The 29 T cell receptor beta chains in this list originate from one sample, sequenced in a study of blood T cells in healthy people across ages. A second PCR, run for roughly 7 to 11 cycles, used a sample-barcoded 5' primer plus a J-beta primer mix. TCRdb redid the calling of the 5' RACE reads with MiXCR, one entry per CDR3 protein. The sample includes 1.5 million to 1.9 million distinct CDR3 sequences, around 40% of them seen just once. Sequenced: blood. These receptors originate from a woman aged 18-35 years in good health.

The rearrangement links TRBV28 to TRBJ2-2; no clear D. Trimming left V 8 bases short and J 4 bases short, with 11 bases between. There are 13 residues in the CDR3. Germline V gives CDR1 MDHEN, CDR2 SYDVKM. CDR3 in amino acids: CASGTASTGELFF. The CDR3 region has the DNA TGTGCCAGCGGAACAGCTAGCACCGGGGAGCTGTTTTTT.

The chain recombines TRBV6-5 with TRBJ1-2; possibly TRBD1 for D (5 bases). Between the trimmed V and J ends, which lost 6 bases and 4 bases, there was a span of 21 bases. The CDR3 length is 16 residues. Germline-derived CDR1 and CDR2 are MNHEY and SVGAGI. CDR3: CASRKIGGESGYGYTF. The CDR3 region has the DNA TGTGCCAGCAGGAAAATAGGAGGGGAGTCTGGCTATGGCTACACCTTC.

This clonotype was counted ten times or more. The chain uses TRBV12-3 or TRBV12-4 and TRBJ1-5, with D tentatively TRBD1 (5 bases). The CDR3 has 14 residues. The V end lost 1 base, the J end lost 7 bases, and 11 bases lay between the germline ends. DNA for the CDR3: TGTGCCAGCAGTTTAGGTCGACAGTACCAGCCCCAGCATTTT. It is translated as CASSLGRQYQPQHF.

The V gene is TRBV7-3, the J gene TRBJ2-5, with TRBD2 matching 10 bases. The J call may be wrong; the DNA end is better matched by TRBJ2-7. The CDR3 consists of 14 residues. Germline CDR1 is SGHTA and CDR2 is FQGTGA. CDR3 DNA sequence: TGTGCCAGCAGCTTAGTAGCGGGAGGAGACGAGCAGTACTTC. As protein: CASSLVAGGDEQYF.

This clonotype was recorded a few times. This chain links TRBV2 with TRBJ1-1, with a tentative D call TRBD1 (6 bases). The germline V and J ends were trimmed by 4 bases and 6 bases, with 15 bases remaining between them. This CDR3 spans 14 amino acids. Per germline, CDR1 SNHLY and CDR2 FYNNEI. The CDR3 here is CASSVLRDISEAFF. CDR3 nucleotides: TGTGCCAGCAGTGTCCTTCGGGACATCTCTGAAGCTTTCTTT.

Ten or more counts support this clonotype. The chain uses TRBV20-1 and TRBJ2-7; 8 bases are a match to TRBD2. This CDR3 region has 15 residues. Per germline, CDR1 DFQATT and CDR2 SNEGSKA (reference sequence). With V trimmed by 0 bases and J by 0 bases, 4 bases remained unmatched. The DNA for the CDR3 is TGCAGTGCTAGAGATCTAGCGGGTAGCTCCTACGAGCAGTACTTC. Translating gives CSARDLAGSSYEQYF.

This clonotype appeared a few times. V and J are TRBV5-1 and TRBJ2-1, with 7 positions matching TRBD2. The CDR3 consists of 16 residues. V was clipped by 4 bases and J by 0 bases; unmatched bases: 7. The germline V gene has CDR1 SGHRS and CDR2 YFSETQ. CDR3 in amino acids: CASSPGGSSSYNEQFF. In nucleotides, the CDR3 is TGCGCCAGCAGCCCCGGGGGGTCGAGCTCCTACAATGAGCAGTTCTTC.

This clonotype has just a few counts. J is TRBJ1-2 and V is TRBV12-3 or TRBV12-4; D ambiguous. V was cut by 9 bases and J by 7 bases, with 21 bases left in between. This CDR3 is built from 14 residues. In DNA form, the CDR3 reads TGTGCCAGTAGCCCGGATCTTTCCCTTTCTGGCTACACCTTC. Translating gives CASSPDLSLSGYTF.

The chain links TRBV20-1 to TRBJ2-5; the D gene is possibly TRBD1 (5 bases). The J call may be mistaken, given a closer DNA end match to TRBJ2-1. Germline V CDR1 and CDR2: DFQATT, SNEGSKA (reference sequence). CDR3 length: 14 amino acids. In DNA, the CDR3 is TGCAGTGCTACCACCCTAGGACACCAAGAGACCCAGTTCTTC. Translating it yields CSATTLGHQETQFF.

The count of this clonotype is one. This chain uses TRBV7-2 with TRBJ2-7; 12 bases line up with TRBD2. Germline V gives CDR1 SGHTA, CDR2 FQGNSA. Trimming at V came to 3 bases and at J to 4 bases, leaving 4 bases not matched to a gene. The CDR3 covers 15 residues. As DNA, the CDR3 is TGTGCCAGCAGCTTTGCTAGCGGGAGGGATTACGAGCAGTACTTC. Residues: CASSFASGRDYEQYF. Combining the CDR3 with reference TRBV7-2 and TRBJ2-7 gives the whole variable domain GAGVSQSPSNKVTEKGKDVELRCDPISGHTALYWYRQSLGQGLEFLIYFQGNSAPDKSGLPSDRFSAERTGGSVSTLTIQRTQQEDSAVYLCASSFASGRDYEQYFGPGTRLTVT.

A few counts support this clonotype. This chain joins TRBV27 and TRBJ2-5; TRBD2 matches 12 bases. The J segment lost 5 bases and the V segment lost 4 bases, leaving 8 bases of the junction unmatched. The CDR3 sequence is 16 residues long. Germline loops: CDR1 MNHEY, CDR2 SMNVEV (reference sequence). This CDR3 reads CASSSRLAGVFETQYF. The CDR3 DNA reads TGTGCCAGCAGTTCCAGACTAGCGGGAGTGTTCGAGACCCAGTACTTC.

The chain has TRBV7-3 and TRBJ2-1; D gene unclear. The CDR3 sequence is 15 residues long. The V end was cut by 5 bases, the J end by 4 bases, with 15 bases between. CDR1 is SGHTA and CDR2 is FQGTGA in the germline V gene. Here the CDR3 DNA reads TGTGCCAGCAGCCCCACCCCTATGGGGTACAATGAGCAGTTCTTC. As protein: CASSPTPMGYNEQFF.

The chain couples TRBV27 to TRBJ2-3; tentative D call: TRBD2 (5 bases). CDR3 size: 15 residues. Per germline, CDR1 MNHEY and CDR2 SMNVEV (reference sequence). The V end was cut by 3 bases, the J end by 2 bases, with 12 bases between. The CDR3 is CASSFDYTSTDTQYF. The CDR3 DNA is TGTGCCAGCAGTTTTGACTACACCTCCACAGATACGCAGTATTTT.

This clonotype turned up a few times. This chain connects TRBV20-1 to TRBJ2-7; D uncertain. V was clipped by 4 bases and J by 2 bases, with 12 bases between them. The CDR3 covers 13 residues. Per germline, CDR1 DFQATT and CDR2 SNEGSKA (reference sequence). CDR3 nucleotide sequence: TGCAGTGCTAAGGCAGACTCAACCTACGAGCAGTACTTC. This codes for CSAKADSTYEQYF.

The chain links TRBV28 to TRBJ1-1; no definite D call. CDR1 and CDR2 from the germline V gene are MDHEN and SYDVKM. V lost 6 bases, J lost 3 bases, and 20 bases lay in between. The CDR3 runs 16 residues. The CDR3 region has the DNA TGTGCCAGCAGCCTACCGGGATGTGGCGGGGACACTGAAGCTTTCTTT. Residues: CASSLPGCGGDTEAFF.

This clonotype was counted a few times. This chain joins TRBV29-1 and TRBJ1-2; TRBD1 is a possible D gene (5 bases). Trimming removed 4 bases from V and 5 bases from J, with 11 bases in between. This CDR3 region has 12 residues. CDR1 is SQVTM and CDR2 is ANQGSEA in the germline V gene. For the CDR3, the DNA is TGCAGCGTTGTCTTAGGGGAATATGGCTACACCTTC. Translating gives CSVVLGEYGYTF.

The chain is built from TRBV12-3 or TRBV12-4 and TRBJ1-1; 7 nucleotides agree with TRBD1. The CDR3 is 13 residues long. The V gene end was trimmed by 7 bases and the J gene end by 4 bases; junction bases not matched to a gene: 6. CDR3 protein: CASKRQGATEAFF. CDR3 DNA sequence: TGTGCCAGCAAACGACAGGGAGCCACTGAAGCTTTCTTT.

The chain joins TRBV28 to TRBJ1-2; no reliable D call. The CDR3 is made up of 12 amino acids. Germline values: CDR1 MDHEN, CDR2 SYDVKM. The V gene lost 3 bases and the J gene lost 6 bases, with 8 bases spanning the gap. CDR3 in DNA: TGTGCCAGCAGTTTCTGGGGAGATGGCTACACCTTC. It encodes CASSFWGDGYTF.

The V call is TRBV6-6, the J call TRBJ2-7, with D uncertain. The CDR3 length is 14 residues. Germline loops: CDR1 MNHNY, CDR2 SVGAGI (reference sequence). With 4 bases removed from V and 2 bases from J, the gap between germline ends came to 12 bases. The CDR3 spells CASSLLITPYEQYF. Here the CDR3 DNA reads TGTGCCAGCAGTTTATTGATAACCCCCTACGAGCAGTACTTC.

This clonotype was counted at least ten times. The rearrangement uses TRBV25-1 and TRBJ2-1; 14 bases line up with TRBD2. The ends lost 4 bases at V and 6 bases at J; junction bases unmatched: 2. CDR3 length: 15 residues. Germline V lookup: CDR1 MGHDK, CDR2 SYGVNS. Here the CDR3 reads CASSGLAGGPNEQFF. The CDR3 DNA sequence: TGTGCCAGCAGTGGACTAGCGGGGGGGCCCAATGAGCAGTTCTTC.

This clonotype was seen only a few times. The chain is built from TRBV24-1 and TRBJ1-2; D is undetermined. The CDR3 totals 12 residues. Per the germline V gene, CDR1 is KGHDR and CDR2 is SFDVKD. Trimming took 8 bases from V and 4 from J, leaving 10 bases between them. The CDR3 reads CATKSQTYGYTF. The CDR3 region has the DNA TGTGCCACCAAATCCCAGACCTATGGCTACACCTTC.

This clonotype was counted only a few times. The rearrangement links TRBV12-5 to TRBJ2-1; D gene uncertain. CDR1 and CDR2 (germline): LGHNT, FRNRAP. The CDR3 extends over 16 amino acids. V lost 2 bases and J lost 0, with 11 bases in between. CDR3 region: CASGLTPGSSYNEQFF. CDR3 in DNA: TGTGCTAGTGGTTTGACTCCAGGTAGCTCCTACAATGAGCAGTTCTTC.

The chain has TRBV2 and TRBJ2-3; 13 bases fit TRBD2. V lost 8 bases to trimming and J lost 5 bases; unmatched junction nucleotides: 7. The germline gives CDR1 SNHLY, CDR2 FYNNEI. CDR3 length: 15 residues. The DNA for the CDR3 is TGTGCCAGCGCACAGGGACTAGCGGGAAGAGATACGCAGTATTTT. Translating gives CASAQGLAGRDTQYF.

The chain uses TRBV5-1 and TRBJ1-1, with 12 bases aligning to TRBD1. The CDR3 runs 16 residues. CDR1 and CDR2 from the germline V gene are SGHRS and YFSETQ. Unmatched junction bases numbered 4, after V lost 4 bases and J lost 0 bases. The CDR3: CASSLGQGAMNTEAFF. The CDR3, as DNA: TGCGCCAGCAGCCTGGGACAGGGGGCGATGAACACTGAAGCTTTCTTT.

CDR3 in amino acids: CASSFGGGSEKLFF. Written as DNA, the CDR3 is TGTGCCAGCAGCTTTGGGGGGGGGTCGGAAAAACTGTTTTTT. This rearrangement joins TRBV5-5 to TRBJ1-4; weak D call: TRBD1 (5 bases). Trimming took off 2 bases at V and 8 bases at J, with 13 bases between the two ends. The CDR3 is 14 amino acids. Germline V gives CDR1 SGHKS, CDR2 YYEKEE (reference sequence).

Notes on this clonotype: Compared with germline, one end of the junction differs, possibly owing to a read error. The chain recombines TRBV20-1 with TRBJ2-1; D is perhaps TRBD1 or TRBD2 (6 bases each). Germline V CDR1 and CDR2: DFQATT, SNEGSKA (reference sequence). The CDR3 is 14 amino acids. CDR3 region: CIASEGGHLYEQFF. CDR3 bases: TGCATTGCTAGTGAGGGGGGACACCTCTACGAGCAGTTCTTC.

The V gene is TRBV9, the J gene TRBJ2-1; maybe TRBD1 (5 bases). Deletions cut 0 bases from V and 4 bases from J, with 14 bases between. Germline assignment: CDR1 SGDLS and CDR2 YYNGEE. CDR3 length: 16 residues. CDR3 in DNA: TGTGCCAGCAGCGTAGAACAGGCTCCAGGTTACAATGAGCAGTTCTTC. Amino acids: CASSVEQAPGYNEQFF.

This clonotype has more than one count but fewer than ten. The rearrangement joins TRBV2 to TRBJ1-5; D not resolved. Trimming cost V 0 bases and J 0 bases, with 9 bases left between them. Looked up from germline, CDR1 is SNHLY and CDR2 is FYNNEI. The CDR3 spans 16 residues. The CDR3 nucleotides are TGTGCCAGCAGTGAAGCAGACTTTGTTAGCAATCAGCCCCAGCATTTT. Translated: CASSEADFVSNQPQHF. Full variable domain (missing parts from reference TRBV2 and TRBJ1-5): EPEVTQTPSHQVTQMGQEVILRCVPISNHLYFYWYRQILGQKVEFLVSFYNNEISEKSEIFDDQFSVERPDGSNFTLKIRSTKLEDSAMYFCASSEADFVSNQPQHFGDGTRLSIL.

The V gene is TRBV27, the J gene TRBJ1-6, with 9 positions matching TRBD1. CDR1 MNHEY and CDR2 SMNVEV come from the germline V gene (reference sequence). The trim removed 3 bases at V and 9 bases at J, leaving 3 bases unmatched. This CDR3 comprises 14 residues. CDR3 in amino acids: CASSFGTGSSPLHF. CDR3 nucleotide sequence: TGTGCCAGCAGTTTCGGGACAGGGTCTTCACCCCTCCACTTT.